The text below deals with one TCR beta chain. The specificity of this receptor is unknown. Base qualities were left out, and no much larger clone turns up one base away. The data were obtained in a study of T cell responses to AZD1222 COVID-19 vaccine (dated by TCRdb to the early 2020s). Context from the whole study: A total of more than 230 trial participants underwent TCR sequencing, of whom approximately 210 received two doses of AZD1222 and about 26 received two doses of the MenACWY control vaccine. Trial participants were enrolled by age into 18-55, 56-69 and 70-plus year subgroups, with about 150, 27 and 61 TCR-sequenced participants respectively.

The CDR3 regions of human TCRbeta chains were analyzed by immunosequencing. Per the source publication's procedure: TCRs in the repertoires were compared against a reference library of SARS-CoV-2-specific TCRs that had been generated with the MIRA antigen-specificity platform. Breadth was defined as the fraction of unique TCRs that were SARS-CoV-2-associated. Depth was defined as the fraction of total T cells that were SARS-CoV-2-associated. Using the MIRA data, every spike-specific TCR was mapped to the spike region that the TCR reacted to and assigned to either a CD4 or a CD8 class. Log10-transformed breadth and depth values were compared by one-way ANOVA with Sidak's multiple comparisons tests. TCRdb re-hosts the immuneACCESS table, in-frame sequences only. Its copies lack some clones; in the studies checked, an unresolved V gene accounts for under half of them, and the cause for the rest is not known. Clone size and V and J calls were adopted from that table, with D and trimming inferred from the DNA. Counted in this sample were around 180,000 clones; more than 75% of them appeared once. The ten biggest clones cover roughly 26% of the sample.

The sample's time point label is to be understood as: about 28 days (+/-7) after the second vaccine dose. AZD1222 recipients given second doses at about 4 weeks or at about 12 weeks were pooled, since spike-specific TCR depth and breadth were not found to differ between the two schedules. Vaccinee samples were obtained from the UK trials COV001 and COV002, which included a single-blind randomized controlled phase 2/3 trial of AZD1222 (ChAdOx1 nCoV-19) in healthy adults. Trial participant PBMC samples were collected at day 0 and day 28 after the second dose for TCRbeta chain sequencing. What the research found in general, with its limitations: After two AZD1222 doses, both the breadth and the depth of spike-specific TCRs were significantly higher than at day 0 and than in MenACWY recipients. The vaccine-associated CD4 TCRs covered the entire spike protein, and the dominant responses fell in regions 160-218 and 743-854. The 56-69-year group was small, and its depth increase did not reach significance, likely because of low power. Participants were mostly white British, with more females than males. The authors suggested clonal diversity may have been underestimated. Reportedly, almost half of the unique spike-specific TCRs recognized epitopes lying outside the regions that are mutated in the B.1.351 and B.1.1.7 variants. Because no day 14 peak-response samples were available, the repertoires could be characterized only after the peak T cell response. Only five or six AZD1222 recipients were SARS-CoV-2 seropositive at baseline, limiting conclusions about previously exposed vaccinees.

The source was peripheral blood, collected 28 days after the second AZD1222 dose. This receptor was obtained from an adult who received the AZD1222 COVID-19 vaccine.

The nucleotides are TGTGCCAGCAGCCTACTAGCGGGAGGAGGGGATGAGCAGTTCTTC. This is translated as CASSLLAGGGDEQFF. The V and J segments used are TRBV28 and TRBJ2-1; the central 12 bases match TRBD2. From V the trimming removes 6 bases and from J it removes 8 bases, while the gene matches leave 8 bases of the junction unaccounted for. CDR3 length: 15 amino acids, cysteine to phenylalanine. Left in the record is the CDR3 DNA by itself, 45 bases read in frame from the first base. Per the germline V gene, MDHEN is the CDR1 and SYDVKM is the CDR2.